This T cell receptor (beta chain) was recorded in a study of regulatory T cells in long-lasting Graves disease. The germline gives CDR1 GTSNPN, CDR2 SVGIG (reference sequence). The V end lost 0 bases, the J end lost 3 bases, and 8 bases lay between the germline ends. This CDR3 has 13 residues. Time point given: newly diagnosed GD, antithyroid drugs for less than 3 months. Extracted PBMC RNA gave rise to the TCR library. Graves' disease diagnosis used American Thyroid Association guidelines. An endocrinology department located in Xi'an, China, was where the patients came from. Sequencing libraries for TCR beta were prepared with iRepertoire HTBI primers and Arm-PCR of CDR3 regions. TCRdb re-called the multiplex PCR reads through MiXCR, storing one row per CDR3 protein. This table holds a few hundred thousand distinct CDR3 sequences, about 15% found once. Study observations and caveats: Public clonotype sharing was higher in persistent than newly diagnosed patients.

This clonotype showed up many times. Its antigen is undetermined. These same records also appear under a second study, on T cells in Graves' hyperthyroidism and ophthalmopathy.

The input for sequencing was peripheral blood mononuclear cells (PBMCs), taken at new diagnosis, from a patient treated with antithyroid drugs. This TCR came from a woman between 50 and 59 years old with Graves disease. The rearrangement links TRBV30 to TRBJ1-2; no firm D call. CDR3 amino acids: CAWSVRADYGYTF. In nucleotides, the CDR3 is TGTGCCTGGAGTGTAAGGGCGGACTATGGCTACACCTTC.